These T cell receptor beta chains were read from a single sample in a study of T cells in narcolepsy. Data came from immunoSEQ multiplex PCR; TCRdb stores just in-frame clones and leaves some out. Of under 25,000 clones listed, around four fifths were seen once; the top ten hold 1.3%. Sequenced: CD45RA- memory CD4+ T cells from PBMCs. These receptor sequences come from a human donor with narcolepsy. Both conserved end residues are part of each CDR3. The D gene is left open where the match is weak. Clone size is given for some rows only: seen once, a few or many times, or a class if the clone is expanded.

V	size	D	J	CDR3	DNA
TRBV2	-	TRBD1	TRBJ1-2	CASSTSGTPGGSDGYTF	TGTGCCAGCAGTACTTCCGGGACTCCAGGGGGCTCGGATGGCTACACCTTC
TRBV6-4	once	-	TRBJ2-2	CASSDQPLSSTNTGELFF	TGTGCCAGCAGTGACCAGCCTTTGTCTTCCACGAACACCGGGGAGCTGTTTTTT
TRBV6-5	few	-	TRBJ2-1	CASGRRSNEQFF	TGTGCCAGCGGGAGGAGGAGTAATGAGCAGTTCTTC
TRBV19	-	TRBD2	TRBJ2-2	CASSIRGSWAGELFF	TGTGCCAGTAGTATCCGCGGGAGTTGGGCCGGGGAGCTGTTTTTT
TRBV28	-	TRBD1	TRBJ2-5	CASSSPGQTLRAQYF	TGTGCCAGCAGTTCTCCGGGACAGACACTCAGGGCCCAGTACTTC
TRBV7-8	once	-	TRBJ2-2	CASSGDPGAEPGELFF	TGTGCCAGCAGCGGGGACCCGGGAGCCGAGCCCGGGGAGCTGTTTTTT
TRBV7-2	-	-	TRBJ1-4	CASSRADTSNEKLFF	TGTGCCAGCAGCCGGGCGGACACCTCTAATGAAAAACTGTTTTTT
TRBV28	once	TRBD1	TRBJ1-4	CASSSPTGTGNEKLFF	TGTGCCAGCAGTTCTCCTACCGGGACAGGGAATGAAAAACTGTTTTTT
TRBV19	once	-	TRBJ2-4	CASSNPGDKNIQYF	TGTGCCAGTAGTAATCCGGGCGACAAAAACATTCAGTACTTC
TRBV9	-	-	TRBJ1-1	CASSVAPHTEAFF	TGTGCCAGCAGCGTAGCGCCCCACACTGAAGCTTTCTTT
TRBV7-2	-	-	TRBJ1-1	CASSRGGGTLTEAFF	TGTGCCAGCAGCCGGGGTGGGGGCACCCTCACTGAAGCTTTCTTT
TRBV29-1	-	-	TRBJ1-2	CSAHMGALGYTF	TGCAGCGCGCATATGGGTGCACTTGGCTACACCTTC
TRBV29-1	-	-	TRBJ2-7	CSAGQTAYEQYF	TGCAGCGCAGGACAGACAGCCTACGAGCAGTACTTC
TRBV19	once	-	TRBJ1-5	CASSARDINNQPQHF	TGTGCCAGTAGCGCCCGGGACATTAACAATCAGCCCCAGCATTTT
TRBV19	-	-	TRBJ1-5	CASSPQGWQPQHF	TGTGCCAGTAGTCCACAGGGATGGCAGCCCCAGCATTTT
TRBV28	-	-	TRBJ2-5	CASSLSFGLGSLETQYF	TGTGCCAGCAGTTTATCTTTCGGTTTGGGGAGTCTGGAGACCCAGTACTTC
TRBV18	once	TRBD2	TRBJ2-1	CASSPVMAGGRYNEQFF	TGTGCCAGCTCACCGGTCATGGCCGGCGGGAGGTACAATGAGCAGTTCTTC
TRBV15	-	-	TRBJ2-7	CATSRAGTLGGEQYF	TGTGCCACCAGCAGAGCCGGGACACTCGGGGGCGAGCAGTACTTC
TRBV7-2	-	-	TRBJ1-1	CASSLRFGGVTEAFF	TGTGCCAGCAGCTTAAGATTCGGGGGGGTGACTGAAGCTTTCTTT
TRBV19	few	TRBD2	TRBJ2-3	CASSWTSGTDTQYF	TGTGCCAGTTCGTGGACTAGCGGCACAGATACGCAGTATTTT
TRBV18	-	TRBD1	TRBJ1-1	CASLQDRTGENTEAFF	TGTGCCAGCTTGCAGGACAGGACGGGGGAGAACACTGAAGCTTTCTTT
TRBV18	-	-	TRBJ2-3	CASSDSTDTQYF	TGTGCCAGCTCGGACAGCACAGATACGCAGTATTTT
TRBV4-1	few	TRBD1	TRBJ2-1	CASSTRDRGYNEQFF	TGCGCCAGCAGCACCCGGGACAGGGGATACAATGAGCAGTTCTTC
TRBV5-1	-	-	TRBJ2-2	CASGSGGNWAGELFF	TGCGCCAGCGGGTCCGGCGGGAACTGGGCCGGGGAGCTGTTTTTT
TRBV11-1	-	-	TRBJ2-5	CASSFQMPETQYF	TGTGCCAGCAGCTTCCAAATGCCAGAGACCCAGTACTTC
TRBV6-1	-	-	TRBJ2-7	CASTTSYEQYF	TGTGCCAGCACCACTTCCTACGAGCAGTACTTC
TRBV21-1	-	-	TRBJ1-2	CASSFRGRANYGYTF	TGTGCCAGCAGCTTTAGGGGCAGGGCTAACTATGGCTACACCTTC
TRBV6-5	-	-	TRBJ2-3	CASRTRTSGTDTQYF	TGTGCCAGCAGAACGAGGACCTCCGGCACAGATACGCAGTATTTT
TRBV6-1	-	TRBD1	TRBJ1-1	CASSRQGINTEAFF	TGTGCCAGCAGCCGACAGGGTATAAACACTGAAGCTTTCTTT
TRBV11-2	-	-	TRBJ2-2	CASSLVLGGGSNTGELFF	TGTGCCAGCAGCTTAGTGTTGGGTGGGGGCTCCAACACCGGGGAGCTGTTTTTT
TRBV7-2	-	-	TRBJ2-1	CASSLKDRRYNEQFF	TGTGCCAGCAGCTTAAAAGACAGGCGCTACAATGAGCAGTTCTTC
TRBV11-2	-	-	TRBJ2-1	CASSLEGRTIDEQFF	TGTGCCAGCAGCTTAGAAGGGAGGACTATCGATGAGCAGTTCTTC
TRBV19	once	-	TRBJ2-7	CASSSAENHEQYF	TGTGCCAGTAGTAGCGCGGAGAACCACGAGCAGTACTTC
TRBV9	-	-	TRBJ2-4	CASGVGGPGNIQYF	TGTGCCAGCGGTGTGGGGGGCCCTGGGAACATTCAGTACTTC
TRBV5-4	-	-	TRBJ1-2	CASTDSVTNYGYTF	TGTGCCAGCACGGACAGCGTCACCAACTATGGCTACACCTTC
TRBV10-1	few	-	TRBJ2-7	CASSVNREGEQYF	TGCGCCAGCAGTGTAAACAGGGAAGGCGAGCAGTACTTC
TRBV7-9	once	-	TRBJ2-5	CASSLDGGYQETQYF	TGTGCCAGCAGCTTAGACGGGGGATACCAAGAGACCCAGTACTTC
TRBV27	once	-	TRBJ1-1	CASSWTGKTEAFF	TGTGCCAGCAGTTGGACGGGGAAGACTGAAGCTTTCTTT
TRBV6-1	-	-	TRBJ1-1	CASRNQAGNTEAFF	TGTGCCAGCAGGAACCAGGCAGGGAACACTGAAGCTTTCTTT
TRBV6-6	-	-	TRBJ2-4	CASSSLSTYIQYF	TGTGCCAGCAGTAGTCTCTCGACGTACATTCAGTACTTC
TRBV11-2	-	-	TRBJ2-3	CASSKNPRAHLGTDTQYF	TGTGCCAGCAGCAAAAACCCCAGAGCCCATCTCGGCACAGATACGCAGTATTTT
TRBV11-1	-	-	TRBJ2-1	CASSPNDGGRSYNEQFF	TGTGCCAGCAGCCCCAACGATGGGGGCCGCTCCTACAATGAGCAGTTCTTC
TRBV11-2	-	-	TRBJ2-7	CASSLDGPRARYEQYF	TGTGCCAGCAGCTTAGATGGTCCCAGGGCGCGCTACGAGCAGTACTTC
TRBV13	-	-	TRBJ1-3	CASSEGFSGNTIYF	TGTGCCAGCAGCGAGGGGTTCTCTGGAAACACCATATATTTT
TRBV20-1	once	-	TRBJ2-7	CSARIHDEQYF	TGCAGTGCTAGAATCCATGATGAGCAGTACTTC
TRBV27	-	TRBD2	TRBJ2-7	CASGGIAGRAYEQYF	TGTGCCAGCGGGGGGATAGCGGGACGCGCCTACGAGCAGTACTTC
TRBV19	-	TRBD1	TRBJ1-2	CASREGTGGYTF	TGTGCCAGTAGGGAAGGGACAGGCGGCTACACCTTC
TRBV11-2	-	TRBD1	TRBJ1-5	CASSPTGGNQPQHF	TGTGCCAGCAGCCCTACAGGGGGTAATCAGCCCCAGCATTTT
TRBV6-1	-	TRBD2	TRBJ2-7	CASSERSSGRAYEQYF	TGTGCCAGCAGTGAGAGGTCTAGCGGGAGGGCCTACGAGCAGTACTTC
TRBV19	-	-	TRBJ1-5	CASSERGDQPQHF	TGTGCCAGTAGTGAGAGGGGGGATCAGCCCCAGCATTTT
TRBV20-1	-	-	TRBJ2-3	CSARIGDTQYF	TGCAGTGCTAGGATCGGTGATACGCAGTATTTT
TRBV5-6	-	-	TRBJ1-1	CASSLEGAAFF	TGTGCCAGCAGCTTGGAAGGGGCGGCTTTCTTT